This entry features one TCR beta chain sequence. These data come from a study of CD8+ T cells in alopecia areata. Sample treatment: oral pan-JAK inhibitor, 5-10 mg twice daily. cDNA prepared by RNA extraction and subsequent reverse transcription served as the template for sequencing. Method: immunoSEQ multiplex PCR; TCRdb's copy keeps in-frame clones and lacks some. The table has tens of thousands of clones, roughly 66% seen once; the top ten hold around 24%. The origin of this receptor is a human donor with alopecia areata. The sample consisted of CD8+ T cells sorted from blood, taken at week 24, from a patient treated with tofacitinib.

CDR3 sequence (DNA): TGTGCCAGCAGCTCCCCCCAGCACCTCGAGGGAGCCCTCCACTTT. Protein: CASSSPQHLEGALHF. The V call is TRBV13, the J call TRBJ1-6; D gene uncertain. The CDR3 runs to 15 residues. Trimming took 4 bases from V and 14 from J, leaving 21 bases between them. The germline CDR1 and CDR2 sequences are PRHDT and FYEKMQ (reference sequence).